This T cell receptor beta chain was captured by sequencing in a study of T cells after yellow fever vaccination. About the research overall: Any fraction with a low cell number was prepared using SMART-Seq v4 Ultra Low Input. Findings of the study overall: Clones that expanded after primary vaccination mostly reappeared after the booster (approximately 96% CD4, approximately 85% CD8). Vaccine-responding clonotypes were almost all undetectable in sorted memory subsets on day 0.

Many counts were recorded for this clonotype. The V gene's germline CDR1 is SGHAT and CDR2 FQNNGV. The CDR3 extends over 17 amino acids. The ends were cut back, 2 bases at V and 7 bases at J, with 21 bases in the middle. TCR cDNA was made by 5'RACE template switching, adding a universal primer site and UMIs. TCRdb processed the 5' RACE reads anew with MiXCR; each CDR3 protein has one entry. The sample yields approximately 58,000 distinct CDR3 sequences, 5.5% to 6% seen once. This clonotype was sampled from a man aged 18 to 30 who received the YFV17D yellow fever vaccine. V gene TRBV11-2 combines with J gene TRBJ2-1; the D call may be TRBD1 or TRBD2 (6 bases each). The sample consisted of PBMCs, either bulk or a sorted T-cell subset (CD4+, CD8+, memory, or dextramer-sorted; not recorded which), taken on the day of the yellow fever booster vaccination. DNA for the CDR3: TGTGCCAGCAGCTTAATGGGGGGCTCGACGGGCGTGAATGAGCAGTTCTTC. Translated, it gives CASSLMGGSTGVNEQFF. Filled out from reference TRBV11-2 and TRBJ2-1, the complete variable domain reads EAGVAQSPRYKIIEKRQSVAFWCNPISGHATLYWYQQILGQGPKLLIQFQNNGVVDDSQLPKDRFSAERLKGVDSTLKIQPAKLEDSAVYLCASSLMGGSTGVNEQFFGPGTRLTVL.